The TCR beta chain under discussion was sequenced for a study of a mutant IDH1 vaccine in newly diagnosed glioma. For the study at large: Mean patient age was approximately 39 years; 62.5% were male and around 38% female. Before enrollment, patients got radiotherapy alone, temozolomide alone, or mostly the combination.

Germline V CDR1 and CDR2: MGHRA, YSYEKL. The CDR3 length is 15 residues. Trimming removed 3 bases at V and 6 bases at J, with 17 bases between. Time point: baseline, week 1 (first vaccination visit). Treatment of the sample: pre-vaccination baseline after standard-of-care therapy. The study, taken as a whole, reports: Pseudoprogression appeared unlinked to shifts in leading peripheral T cell clonotypes.

Details on this clone: Its target is unknown.

The method was immunoSEQ multiplex PCR; TCRdb's version includes in-frame clones alone and lacks a portion of them. The data hold 45,000 to 60,000 clones, with over 65% observed a single time. V gene TRBV4-1 combines with J gene TRBJ2-5; maybe TRBD1 (5 bases). Sequencing was performed on PBMCs, taken from a glioma patient treated with radiotherapy, temozolomide or both. The receptor comes from a middle-aged woman with glioma. The chain's CDR3 is CASSHRAGLVQTQYF. The CDR3 nucleotides are TGCGCCAGCAGCCACAGGGCAGGGCTAGTTCAGACCCAGTACTTC.